This T cell receptor (beta chain) was profiled in a study of cytomegalovirus exposure and HLA in healthy donors. Study summary: In an earlier analysis, around 100 million unique TCR beta sequences were found from 150 million to 200 million T cells.

Germline CDR1 is KGHSH and CDR2 is LQKENI. The CDR3 has 15 residues. The V gene end was trimmed by 6 bases and the J gene end by 1 base; junction bases not matched to a gene: 6. Vbeta (60) and Jbeta (13) primers were used in the PCR. Generated by immunoSEQ multiplex PCR, the TCRdb table keeps only in-frame clones and is missing some. The table lists 150,000 to 200,000 clones, around 75% of them singletons. This TCR derives from a woman between 40 and 55 years old in good health and CMV-seropositive. This rearrangement joins TRBV18 to TRBJ2-7; 10 bases fit TRBD2. What was sequenced was PBMCs. This CDR3 is CASSTSGIRSYEQYF. CDR3 nucleotide sequence: TGTGCCAGCTCTACTAGCGGGATCCGATCCTACGAGCAGTACTTC.